This T cell receptor beta chain was sequenced for a study of blood T cell repertoires in COVID-19. At the level of the study: Samples of COVID-19 (acute and convalescent) were obtained from the United States, Italy and Spain. PBMCs, B-cell-depleted T cells, or T cells were the source of the cDNA or gDNA that made up the material.

Methods used by the authors: It was from reference gene primer amplification that nucleated cell counts were estimated. The assay was immunoSEQ multiplex PCR, and TCRdb's table has in-frame clones only and misses some. From that table come the V and J calls and clone size; the DNA was used to work out D and trimming. The sample includes 79,000 or so clones, around 87% of them seen just once. The sequenced sample was peripheral blood. The source of this sequence is a human donor in a cohort sampled during active COVID-19.

In DNA, the CDR3 is TGTGCCAGCAGCTCCGAAAAAACGGACAGGGTAGAGTTCTTC. The encoded protein is CASSSEKTDRVEFF. This sequence joins TRBV7-9 and TRBJ2-1; 8 positions agree with TRBD1. This CDR3 region has 14 residues. Trimming at V came to 4 bases and at J to 14 bases, leaving 13 bases not matched to a gene. Germline V gene lookup returns CDR1 SEHNR and CDR2 FQNEAQ (reference sequence).